The 17 T cell receptor beta chains in this list originate from one sample, sequenced in a study of T cell responses to AZD1222 COVID-19 vaccine. The table came from immunoSEQ multiplex PCR; TCRdb's copy has only in-frame clones and leaves some out. The table lists 95,000 to 150,000 clones, approximately 80% of them singletons. This specimen was peripheral blood, taken 28 days after the second AZD1222 dose. The receptor set was obtained from an adult who received the AZD1222 COVID-19 vaccine.

In this sample, this clone turned up once. This chain links TRBV4-1 with TRBJ2-7; 7 bases match TRBD2. CDR3 length: 14 amino acids. Germline assignment: CDR1 MGHRA and CDR2 YSYEKL. The trim removed 1 base at V and 6 bases at J, leaving 6 bases unmatched. CDR3 sequence (DNA): TGCGCCAGCAGCCAAGGGGAGGGATATAGCGAGCAGTACTTC. Amino acid sequence: CASSQGEGYSEQYF.

The rearrangement links TRBV5-1 to TRBJ2-3; D uncertain. CDR3 size: 15 residues. Germline values: CDR1 SGHRS, CDR2 YFSETQ. The ends were cut back, 3 bases at V and 0 bases at J, with 11 bases in the middle. As DNA, the CDR3 is TGCGCCAGCAGCTACACAGTGAGTAGCACAGATACGCAGTATTTT. As protein: CASSYTVSSTDTQYF.

This chain connects TRBV14 to TRBJ2-1, with TRBD2 matching 10 bases. The CDR3 runs to 15 residues. Germline lookup yields CDR1 SGHDN and CDR2 FVKESK. V lost 3 bases and J lost 2; bases outside the gene matches: 1. The CDR3 sequence is CASSQSGGAYNEQFF. The CDR3, as DNA: TGTGCCAGCAGCCAGAGCGGGGGGGCCTACAATGAGCAGTTCTTC.

The chain couples TRBV7-9 to TRBJ1-6, with TRBD1 as a possible D gene (6 bases). Looked up from germline, CDR1 is SEHNR and CDR2 is FQNEAQ (reference sequence). The ends were cut back, 5 bases at V and 6 bases at J, with 11 bases in the middle. The CDR3 sequence is 14 residues long. The CDR3 sequence: CASSPWTANSPLHF. Written as DNA, the CDR3 is TGTGCCAGCAGCCCCTGGACAGCTAATTCACCCCTCCACTTT.

The rearrangement joins TRBV6-4 to TRBJ2-6; no clear D. Germline values: CDR1 MRHNA, CDR2 SNTAGT. Trimming pared 0 bases from V and 0 bases from J, leaving 3 bases between. This CDR3 is 15 amino acids long. Here the CDR3 DNA reads TGTGCCAGCAGTGACTCAAGCTCTGGGGCCAACGTCCTGACTTTC. Translation gives CASSDSSSGANVLTF.

The V call is TRBV5-1, the J call TRBJ2-7; D is possibly TRBD2 (5 bases). V was clipped by 7 bases and J by 0 bases, with 11 bases between them. Per germline, CDR1 SGHRS and CDR2 YFSETQ. This CDR3 spans 13 amino acids. The CDR3: CASRGTDSYEQYF. CDR3 nucleotides: TGCGCCAGCCGGGGAACAGACTCCTACGAGCAGTACTTC. The full variable domain, in which reference TRBV5-1 and TRBJ2-7 provide the parts outside the CDR3, is KAGVTQTPRYLIKTRGQQVTLSCSPISGHRSVSWYQQTPGQGLQFLFEYFSETQRNKGNFPGRFSGRQFSNSRSEMNVSTLELGDSALYLCASRGTDSYEQYFGPGTRLTVT.

The genes are TRBV11-2 and TRBJ2-2, with a weak D call TRBD1 (6 bases). V gave up 1 base and J gave up 6 bases, with 9 bases separating them. This CDR3 is 14 amino acids long. Germline CDR1 and CDR2: SGHAT and FQNNGV. CDR3 sequence (DNA): TGTGCCAGCAGCTTAGTAGGGGGTCCCGGGGAGCTGTTTTTT. Protein: CASSLVGGPGELFF.

The chain uses TRBV5-6 and TRBJ2-7, with D uncertain. The germline CDR1 and CDR2 sequences are SGHDT and YYEEEE. Trimming stripped 4 bases from V and 4 bases from J, with 15 bases between. The CDR3 extends over 14 amino acids. The CDR3 region is CASSPIGWGYEQYF. CDR3 DNA: TGTGCCAGCAGCCCTATCGGTTGGGGTTACGAGCAGTACTTC.

V gene TRBV27 combines with J gene TRBJ1-2, with 9 bases identical to TRBD1. The length of the CDR3 is 16 residues. Germline V gene sequence: CDR1 MNHEY, CDR2 SMNVEV (reference sequence). V dropped 6 bases and J dropped 7; count of bases not matched to a gene: 15. The CDR3, as DNA: TGTGCCAGCAGATCCGGGACAGGGATTCTATGGGCTGGCTACACCTTC. As protein: CASRSGTGILWAGYTF.

CDR3 region: CASKSTVGLAGGHEQYF. The DNA for the CDR3 is TGCGCCAGTAAGAGCACCGTGGGTCTAGCGGGGGGCCACGAGCAGTACTTC. The V gene is TRBV4-1, the J gene TRBJ2-7; 11 nucleotides agree with TRBD2. V lost 9 bases, J lost 5 bases, and 18 bases stayed unmatched. From germline, CDR1 is MGHRA and CDR2 YSYEKL. This CDR3 spans 17 amino acids.

This chain links TRBV27 with TRBJ1-5; D is perhaps TRBD1 (6 bases). Between the trimmed V and J ends, which lost 3 bases and 3 bases, there was a span of 12 bases. The CDR3 extends over 15 amino acids. CDR1 is MNHEY, CDR2 SMNVEV, per germline (reference sequence). CDR3 in DNA: TGTGCCAGCAGTTTGTCGGGGGCACACAATCAGCCCCAGCATTTT. It codes for CASSLSGAHNQPQHF.

The chain is built from TRBV3-1 (or the pseudogene TRBV3-2) and TRBJ1-4; no definite D call. The CDR3 runs 14 residues. The V end lost 2 bases, the J end lost 4 bases, and 8 bases lay between the germline ends. Germline V gives CDR1 LGHDT, CDR2 YNNKEL (reference sequence). CDR3 in amino acids: CASSQNSLNEKLFF. The CDR3 DNA reads as TGTGCCAGCAGCCAAAACAGCCTTAATGAAAAACTGTTTTTT.

The V and J genes are TRBV19 and TRBJ1-3; D remains ambiguous. CDR1 and CDR2 from the germline V gene are LNHDA and SQIVND (reference sequence). Trimming removed 7 bases from V and 4 bases from J, with 17 bases in between. This CDR3 is built from 15 residues. The CDR3 DNA reads as TGTGCCAGTAAGTCCGTTGAGGATCTGGGAAACACCATATATTTT. Translated: CASKSVEDLGNTIYF.

This clone was found once. The chain has TRBV24-1 and TRBJ1-2; unclear D gene. The ends were cut back, 11 bases at V and 3 bases at J, with 12 bases in the middle. Per the germline V gene, CDR1 is KGHDR and CDR2 is SFDVKD. The CDR3 is 12 amino acids. CDR3 nucleotides: TGTGCCATTTCCCGGGCCGACTATGGCTACACCTTC. It yields the protein CAISRADYGYTF.

The chain has TRBV7-8 and TRBJ2-7; no reliable D call. Germline assignment: CDR1 SGHVS and CDR2 FQNEAQ. V was trimmed by 7 bases and J by 7 bases, leaving 11 bases between them. CDR3 length: 11 amino acids. The CDR3 here is CASTLGWEQYF. The CDR3 DNA follows: TGTGCCAGCACCCTGGGGTGGGAGCAGTACTTC.

The chain combines TRBV12-3 or TRBV12-4 with TRBJ1-2; TRBD1 might be the D (6 bases). The CDR3 sequence is 11 residues long. Trimming stripped 7 bases from V and 10 bases from J, with 13 bases between. This chain's CDR3 is CASTRTEDYTF. CDR3 nucleotides: TGTGCCAGCACCAGGACAGAAGACTACACCTTC.

The gene calls are TRBV18 and TRBJ2-1, with no clear D. The germline V and J ends were trimmed by 2 bases and 10 bases, with 6 bases remaining between them. This CDR3 spans 11 amino acids. Per germline, CDR1 KGHSH and CDR2 LQKENI. CDR3 loop: CASSPLWEQFF. The DNA for the CDR3 is TGTGCCAGCTCACCATTGTGGGAGCAGTTCTTC.